This is a list of T cell receptor beta chains from one sample in a study of cytomegalovirus exposure and HLA in healthy donors. Assay: immunoSEQ multiplex PCR; the TCRdb copy retains only in-frame clones and omits some. This table has approximately 88,000 clones, roughly three fifths appearing once. The specimen was PBMCs. All receptors come from a man between 60 and 75 years old in good health and CMV-seronegative. CDR3s include the opening cysteine and the closing phenylalanine or tryptophan. A D gene is named only where the DNA matches it firmly. Rows may omit the clone size; those that give it use once, few, many or a size class.

j_call: TRBJ2-7
clone_size: NA
d_call: NA
v_call: TRBV7-9
cdr3_aa: CASSLALPSDEQYF
cdr3_nt: TGTGCCAGCAGCTTAGCACTCCCTTCCGACGAGCAGTACTTC

j_call: TRBJ2-1
clone_size: NA
d_call: NA
v_call: TRBV7-3
cdr3_aa: CASSLRASESAQFF
cdr3_nt: TGTGCCAGCAGCTTGAGGGCCAGCGAGAGTGCGCAGTTCTTC

j_call: TRBJ2-1
clone_size: NA
d_call: NA
v_call: TRBV19
cdr3_aa: CASSGSSYNEQFF
cdr3_nt: TGTGCCAGTAGCGGGTCCTCCTACAATGAGCAGTTCTTC

j_call: TRBJ1-3
clone_size: NA
d_call: TRBD1
v_call: TRBV6-4
cdr3_aa: CASSEETTRGVGNTIYF
cdr3_nt: TGTGCCAGCAGTGAGGAGACGACCAGGGGGGTTGGAAACACCATATATTTT

j_call: TRBJ2-3
clone_size: NA
d_call: TRBD1
v_call: TRBV2
cdr3_aa: CASGAGTGGTDTQYF
cdr3_nt: TGTGCCAGCGGCGCCGGGACAGGGGGAACAGATACGCAGTATTTT

j_call: TRBJ2-1
clone_size: NA
d_call: NA
v_call: TRBV11-3
cdr3_aa: CASSLGLSTYNEQFF
cdr3_nt: TGTGCCAGCAGCTTAGGACTGTCAACCTACAATGAGCAGTTCTTC

j_call: TRBJ1-6
clone_size: NA
d_call: TRBD1
v_call: TRBV2
cdr3_aa: CASKASAGGNSPLHF
cdr3_nt: TGTGCCAGCAAGGCCAGCGCAGGGGGTAATTCACCCCTCCACTTT

j_call: TRBJ2-7
clone_size: NA
d_call: NA
v_call: TRBV11-2
cdr3_aa: CASSLTTTGHGEQYF
cdr3_nt: TGTGCCAGCAGCTTAACTACGACAGGTCATGGGGAGCAGTACTTC

j_call: TRBJ1-1
clone_size: NA
d_call: NA
v_call: TRBV7-2
cdr3_aa: CASSPRGPDSSVTEAFF
cdr3_nt: TGTGCCAGCAGCCCTCGAGGTCCGGATTCGTCGGTCACTGAAGCTTTCTTT

j_call: TRBJ1-1
clone_size: few
d_call: NA
v_call: TRBV5-4
cdr3_aa: CASSLADGAEAFF
cdr3_nt: TGTGCCAGCAGCTTGGCCGACGGAGCTGAAGCTTTCTTT

j_call: TRBJ2-3
clone_size: NA
d_call: TRBD2
v_call: TRBV11-3
cdr3_aa: CASSLGGGVNTDTQYF
cdr3_nt: TGTGCCAGCAGCTTAGGCGGGGGTGTGAACACAGATACGCAGTATTTT

j_call: TRBJ2-1
clone_size: NA
d_call: TRBD1
v_call: TRBV7-2
cdr3_aa: CASSSVDRVNYNEQFF
cdr3_nt: TGTGCCAGCAGCAGTGTGGACAGGGTGAACTACAATGAGCAGTTCTTC

j_call: TRBJ1-6
clone_size: few
d_call: TRBD1
v_call: TRBV28
cdr3_aa: CASNYRGAHSPLHF
cdr3_nt: TGTGCCAGCAATTACAGGGGGGCCCATTCACCCCTCCACTTT

j_call: TRBJ2-3
clone_size: NA
d_call: TRBD1
v_call: TRBV5-5
cdr3_aa: CASSFGTGTDTQYF
cdr3_nt: TGTGCCAGCAGCTTCGGGACAGGCACAGATACGCAGTATTTT

j_call: TRBJ1-6
clone_size: NA
d_call: TRBD1
v_call: TRBV11-1
cdr3_aa: CASSSNRGSPLHF
cdr3_nt: TGTGCCAGCAGCTCCAACAGGGGTTCACCCCTCCACTTT

j_call: TRBJ2-3
clone_size: NA
d_call: NA
v_call: TRBV19
cdr3_aa: CASSTGAGGTPDTQYF
cdr3_nt: TGTGCCAGTAGTACGGGAGCAGGCGGTACCCCAGATACGCAGTATTTT

j_call: TRBJ1-3
clone_size: few
d_call: NA
v_call: TRBV5-4
cdr3_aa: CASSAQGLGGNTIYF
cdr3_nt: TGTGCCAGCAGCGCCCAGGGCTTGGGCGGAAACACCATATATTTT

j_call: TRBJ1-1
clone_size: NA
d_call: TRBD1
v_call: TRBV15
cdr3_aa: CATGRQGPNTEAFF
cdr3_nt: TGTGCCACCGGGAGACAGGGGCCAAACACTGAAGCTTTCTTT

j_call: TRBJ2-3
clone_size: once
d_call: NA
v_call: TRBV7-7
cdr3_aa: CASSPTLGGNTDTQYF
cdr3_nt: TGTGCTAGCAGCCCAACCCTGGGGGGAAACACAGATACGCAGTATTTT

j_call: TRBJ2-3
clone_size: NA
d_call: TRBD2
v_call: TRBV5-4
cdr3_aa: CASSLWPSGGQDTQYF
cdr3_nt: TGTGCCAGCAGCTTGTGGCCTAGCGGGGGGCAAGATACGCAGTATTTT

j_call: TRBJ2-7
clone_size: NA
d_call: NA
v_call: TRBV5-1
cdr3_aa: CASSWGTQNEQYF
cdr3_nt: TGCGCCAGCAGCTGGGGGACTCAGAACGAGCAGTACTTC

j_call: TRBJ2-7
clone_size: NA
d_call: TRBD1
v_call: TRBV6-5
cdr3_aa: CASRPPGQGGGEQYF
cdr3_nt: TGTGCCAGCAGGCCCCCGGGACAGGGGGGAGGCGAGCAGTACTTC

j_call: TRBJ2-1
clone_size: NA
d_call: TRBD2
v_call: TRBV28
cdr3_aa: CASSPPTSGIYNEQFF
cdr3_nt: TGTGCCAGCAGTCCCCCGACTAGCGGGATATACAATGAGCAGTTCTTC

j_call: TRBJ2-7
clone_size: NA
d_call: TRBD2
v_call: TRBV5-1
cdr3_aa: CASSLAVAGVYEQYF
cdr3_nt: TGCGCCAGCAGCTTGGCAGTAGCGGGAGTGTACGAGCAGTACTTC

j_call: TRBJ1-1
clone_size: NA
d_call: TRBD1
v_call: TRBV4-1
cdr3_aa: CASSQTGTGGVAFF
cdr3_nt: TGCGCCAGCAGCCAGACCGGGACAGGGGGTGTAGCTTTCTTT

j_call: TRBJ2-7
clone_size: few
d_call: NA
v_call: TRBV21-1
cdr3_aa: CASSRGEDEQYF
cdr3_nt: TGTGCCAGCAGCAGGGGAGAGGACGAGCAGTACTTC

j_call: TRBJ2-7
clone_size: NA
d_call: NA
v_call: TRBV5-1
cdr3_aa: CASSAQDYEQYF
cdr3_nt: TGCGCCAGCAGCGCACAAGACTACGAGCAGTACTTC

j_call: TRBJ1-1
clone_size: NA
d_call: NA
v_call: TRBV14
cdr3_aa: CASSSERGYTEAFF
cdr3_nt: TGTGCCAGCAGCTCTGAGCGGGGCTACACTGAAGCTTTCTTT

j_call: TRBJ1-3
clone_size: NA
d_call: TRBD1
v_call: TRBV18
cdr3_aa: CASSRDSSGNTIYF
cdr3_nt: TGTGCCAGCTCTCGGGACAGCTCTGGAAACACCATATATTTT

j_call: TRBJ2-3
clone_size: NA
d_call: NA
v_call: TRBV4-1
cdr3_aa: CASSQVPSGWSADTQYF
cdr3_nt: TGCGCCAGCAGCCAAGTCCCCAGCGGGTGGTCGGCAGATACGCAGTATTTT

j_call: TRBJ2-4
clone_size: NA
d_call: TRBD1
v_call: TRBV11-2
cdr3_aa: CASSLGGQGADIQYF
cdr3_nt: TGTGCCAGCAGCTTAGGGGGTCAGGGGGCTGACATTCAGTACTTC

j_call: TRBJ2-1
clone_size: NA
d_call: NA
v_call: TRBV28
cdr3_aa: CASTQGGAIYEQFF
cdr3_nt: TGTGCCAGCACCCAGGGTGGTGCGATCTATGAGCAGTTCTTC

j_call: TRBJ1-2
clone_size: few
d_call: NA
v_call: TRBV7-3
cdr3_aa: CASSLTGGLFSGEYGYTF
cdr3_nt: TGTGCCAGCAGCTTAACTGGTGGGCTTTTTTCCGGGGAGTATGGCTACACCTTC

j_call: TRBJ1-1
clone_size: NA
d_call: TRBD1
v_call: TRBV6-5
cdr3_aa: CASRTGRETEAFF
cdr3_nt: TGTGCCAGCCGGACAGGGAGGGAGACTGAAGCTTTCTTT

j_call: TRBJ2-7
clone_size: few
d_call: TRBD1
v_call: TRBV4-1
cdr3_aa: CASSPAGTGNYEQYF
cdr3_nt: TGCGCCAGCAGCCCAGCCGGGACAGGGAACTACGAGCAGTACTTC

j_call: TRBJ1-3
clone_size: NA
d_call: TRBD1
v_call: TRBV10-1
cdr3_aa: CASSLDPGQTISGNTIYF
cdr3_nt: TGCGCCAGCAGCCTTGATCCGGGACAGACAATCTCTGGAAACACCATATATTTT

j_call: TRBJ2-2
clone_size: NA
d_call: TRBD1
v_call: TRBV10-3
cdr3_aa: CAIRGTRDRANTGELFF
cdr3_nt: TGTGCCATCAGAGGGACCCGGGACAGGGCGAACACCGGGGAGCTGTTTTTT

j_call: TRBJ2-3
clone_size: NA
d_call: NA
v_call: TRBV5-1
cdr3_aa: CASSSAGFGTDTQYF
cdr3_nt: TGCGCCAGCAGCTCCGCGGGGTTCGGCACAGATACGCAGTATTTT

j_call: TRBJ1-3
clone_size: NA
d_call: TRBD1
v_call: TRBV4-2
cdr3_aa: CASRDRASGNTIYF
cdr3_nt: TGTGCCAGCAGAGACAGGGCCTCTGGAAACACCATATATTTT

j_call: TRBJ1-3
clone_size: NA
d_call: NA
v_call: TRBV11-3
cdr3_aa: CASSLDGAQAIYF
cdr3_nt: TGTGCCAGCAGCTTAGACGGAGCCCAAGCCATATATTTT

j_call: TRBJ2-1
clone_size: NA
d_call: NA
v_call: TRBV9
cdr3_aa: CASSVAGNNEQFF
cdr3_nt: TGTGCCAGCAGCGTAGCGGGTAACAATGAGCAGTTCTTC

j_call: TRBJ2-7
clone_size: few
d_call: TRBD1
v_call: TRBV6-5
cdr3_aa: CASSWDRGPYEQYF
cdr3_nt: TGTGCCAGCTCCTGGGACAGGGGGCCCTACGAGCAGTACTTC

j_call: TRBJ2-3
clone_size: NA
d_call: NA
v_call: TRBV5-1
cdr3_aa: CASKWSTLTDTQYF
cdr3_nt: TGCGCCAGCAAGTGGAGTACACTCACAGATACGCAGTATTTT

j_call: TRBJ2-3
clone_size: once
d_call: NA
v_call: TRBV2
cdr3_aa: CASSFSGRGDTQYF
cdr3_nt: TGTGCCAGCAGTTTTAGCGGCCGTGGGGATACGCAGTATTTT

j_call: TRBJ2-3
clone_size: NA
d_call: NA
v_call: TRBV19
cdr3_aa: CASSLKGQGIVADTQYF
cdr3_nt: TGTGCCAGTAGCCTAAAGGGTCAGGGGATCGTGGCAGATACGCAGTATTTT

j_call: TRBJ1-1
clone_size: NA
d_call: TRBD1
v_call: TRBV28
cdr3_aa: CASSSHGQGRTEAFF
cdr3_nt: TGTGCCAGCAGTTCACACGGACAGGGTAGGACTGAAGCTTTCTTT

j_call: TRBJ1-3
clone_size: NA
d_call: NA
v_call: TRBV10-1
cdr3_aa: CASSRSSGNTIYF
cdr3_nt: TGCGCCAGCTCCCGGTCATCTGGAAACACCATATATTTT

j_call: TRBJ1-2
clone_size: few
d_call: NA
v_call: TRBV5-5
cdr3_aa: CASSRDTNYGYTF
cdr3_nt: TGTGCCAGCAGCCGAGACACCAACTATGGCTACACCTTC

j_call: TRBJ2-7
clone_size: NA
d_call: TRBD2
v_call: TRBV7-9
cdr3_aa: CASSFGGSSYEQYF
cdr3_nt: TGTGCCAGCAGCTTCGGGGGGAGCTCCTACGAGCAGTACTTC

j_call: TRBJ2-7
clone_size: NA
d_call: TRBD2
v_call: TRBV2
cdr3_aa: CASTPQLLAGAYEQYF
cdr3_nt: TGTGCCAGTACCCCCCAGCTCCTAGCGGGCGCTTACGAGCAGTACTTC

j_call: TRBJ2-7
clone_size: few
d_call: TRBD1
v_call: TRBV27
cdr3_aa: CATGTGGVNEQYF
cdr3_nt: TGTGCCACAGGAACAGGGGGCGTCAACGAGCAGTACTTC

j_call: TRBJ2-7
clone_size: NA
d_call: TRBD1
v_call: TRBV5-1
cdr3_aa: CASSLVPQLRGRISHEQYF
cdr3_nt: TGCGCCAGCAGCTTGGTCCCACAACTCAGGGGGCGTATCAGCCACGAGCAGTACTTC

j_call: TRBJ1-1
clone_size: NA
d_call: TRBD1
v_call: TRBV6-5
cdr3_aa: CASSSSTGVNTEAFF
cdr3_nt: TGTGCCAGCAGTTCGTCGACAGGGGTGAACACTGAAGCTTTCTTT

j_call: TRBJ2-1
clone_size: few
d_call: TRBD2
v_call: TRBV4-1
cdr3_aa: CASSQGPIVAGGAHNEQFF
cdr3_nt: TGCGCCAGCAGCCAAGGACCAATCGTAGCGGGGGGGGCCCACAATGAGCAGTTCTTC

j_call: TRBJ2-1
clone_size: once
d_call: TRBD2
v_call: TRBV7-3
cdr3_aa: CASSSLGTIAYNEQFF
cdr3_nt: TGTGCCAGCAGCTCGCTAGGGACTATTGCTTACAATGAGCAGTTCTTC